This record covers a single T cell receptor beta chain. Its antigen is unidentified. This CDR3 is built from 17 residues. V was cut by 1 base and J by 0 bases, with 15 bases left in between. CDR1 is SGHVS, CDR2 FQNEAQ, per germline. The data were obtained in a study of CD4 T cells in relation to SARS-CoV-2 and coronaviruses. At the level of the study: ViraFEST: approximately eleven-day antigen culture of PBMCs, then TCR beta CDR3 sequencing. Study results and caveats: This crossreactivity analysis covered spike protein alone, no other viral proteins.

Before the COVID-19 pandemic, during about 2011-2019, CD4+ T cells were taken from unexposed donors. Isolation of CD4+ T cells took place after about 10 days in culture. Cells permitting, SARS-CoV-2 S/N and four cold-coronavirus spikes were tested on unexposed-donor CD4+ T cells. Assay used: immunoSEQ multiplex PCR; TCRdb lists only in-frame clones, some missing. The sample comprises 15,000 or so clones, 82% of which are singletons, and under 35% rests with the top ten. Sequencing was done on a sample of CD4+ T cells from PBMCs, cultured in vitro. This sequence joins TRBV7-8 and TRBJ1-1; D ambiguous. The sequence was collected from a human donor in good health. CDR3 in DNA: TGTGCCAGCAGCTTAGGGGGATTGCAGTTAATGAACACTGAAGCTTTCTTT. It translates to CASSLGGLQLMNTEAFF.